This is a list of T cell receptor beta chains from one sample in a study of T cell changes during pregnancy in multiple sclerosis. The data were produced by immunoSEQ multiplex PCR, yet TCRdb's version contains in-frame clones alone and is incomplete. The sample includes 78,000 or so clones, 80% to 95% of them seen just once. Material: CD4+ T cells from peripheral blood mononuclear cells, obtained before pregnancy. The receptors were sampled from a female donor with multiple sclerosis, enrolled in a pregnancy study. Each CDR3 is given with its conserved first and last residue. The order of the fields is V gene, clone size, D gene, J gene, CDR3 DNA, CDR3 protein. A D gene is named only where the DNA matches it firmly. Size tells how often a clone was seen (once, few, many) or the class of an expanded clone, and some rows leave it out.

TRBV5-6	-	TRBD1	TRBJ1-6	TGTGCCAGCAGCTTGGGGGACAGGGATAATTCACCCCTCCACTTT	CASSLGDRDNSPLHF
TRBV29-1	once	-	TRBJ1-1	TGCAGCGTTGCAATAGTGGTTAACACTGAAGCTTTCTTT	CSVAIVVNTEAFF
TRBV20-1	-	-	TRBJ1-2	TGCAGTGCTAGAGCAGGGTATGGCTACACCTTC	CSARAGYGYTF
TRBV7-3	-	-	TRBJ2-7	TGTGCCAGCAGCTTAGAACAGGGCTACGAGCAGTACTTC	CASSLEQGYEQYF
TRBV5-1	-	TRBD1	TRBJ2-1	TGCGCCAGCAGCTTGGTCGACAGGGGATTGGTGTTCTTC	CASSLVDRGLVFF
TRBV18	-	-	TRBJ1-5	TGTGCCAGCTCACCACGGGCCACGGATCCATATCAGCCCCAGCATTTT	CASSPRATDPYQPQHF
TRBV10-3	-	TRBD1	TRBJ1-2	TGTGCCATCAGTTGGGAACGTCAGGGGGTGGGACGGGGCTACACCTTC	CAISWERQGVGRGYTF
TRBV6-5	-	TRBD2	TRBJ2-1	TGTGCCAGCAGGGCTAGCGGGAGTGGTGAGCAGTTCTTC	CASRASGSGEQFF
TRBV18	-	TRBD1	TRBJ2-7	TGTGCCAGCTCACCACTGCCGGGACAGGGCTCCTACGAGCAGTACTTC	CASSPLPGQGSYEQYF
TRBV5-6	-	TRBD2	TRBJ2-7	TGTGCCAGCAGATACCTAGCGGGAAACCTGTACGAGCAGTACTTC	CASRYLAGNLYEQYF
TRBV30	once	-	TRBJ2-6	TGTGCCCGTAACAAGGAGAGGGCCAACGTCCTGACTTTC	CARNKERANVLTF
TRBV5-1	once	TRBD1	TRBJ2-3	TGCGCCAGCACCTCTGGACAGGGTTCGGCAGATACGCAGTATTTT	CASTSGQGSADTQYF
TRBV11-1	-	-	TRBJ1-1	TGTGCCAGCAGCTCTAATACCGGAGGGGAGGGTGAAGCTTTCTTT	CASSSNTGGEGEAFF
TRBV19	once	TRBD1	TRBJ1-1	TGTGCCAGTAGTCCCCTCCCGGGACAGGGGGCTGAAGCTTTCTTT	CASSPLPGQGAEAFF
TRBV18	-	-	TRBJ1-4	TGTGCCAGCTCACCACTCAGGGTCGAAAATGAAAAACTGTTTTTT	CASSPLRVENEKLFF
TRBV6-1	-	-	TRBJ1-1	TGTGCCAGCAGTGTTGAACTCATGAACACTGAAGCTTTCTTT	CASSVELMNTEAFF
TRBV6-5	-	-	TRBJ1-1	TGTGCCAGCAGCCAGGAAACGGCGGGAAAAAAAGTGGCTTTCTTT	CASSQETAGKKVAFF
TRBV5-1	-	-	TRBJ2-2	TGCGCCAGCAGCTGGCAGGACTCAGACACCACCGGGGAGCTGTTTTTT	CASSWQDSDTTGELFF
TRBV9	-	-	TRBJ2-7	TGTGCCAGCAGCCCATGGGACTCCTTGGCGGCCGAGCAGTACTTC	CASSPWDSLAAEQYF
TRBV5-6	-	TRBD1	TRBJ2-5	TGTGCCAGCAGCGCCGACAGGGGGCAAGAGACCCAGTACTTC	CASSADRGQETQYF
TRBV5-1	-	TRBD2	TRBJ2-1	TGCGCCAGCAGCTCCGAGCGGGGGGGCATCAGTGAGCAGTTCTTC	CASSSERGGISEQFF
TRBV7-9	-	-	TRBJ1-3	TGTGCCAGCAGCTCATTTACCAGGGTCCTATCTGGAAACACCATATATTTT	CASSSFTRVLSGNTIYF
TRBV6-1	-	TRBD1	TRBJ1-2	TGTGCCAGCAGTGCCCGGACAGGGCCGGGGGGTGGCTACACCTTC	CASSARTGPGGGYTF
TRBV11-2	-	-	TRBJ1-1	TGTGCCAGCAGCTTAGAGGGGAGGGTCGGGAACACTGAAGCTTTCTTT	CASSLEGRVGNTEAFF
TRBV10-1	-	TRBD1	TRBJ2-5	TGCGCCAGCACGCCAATCGGGACAGCTAATGGAGAGACCCAGTACTTC	CASTPIGTANGETQYF
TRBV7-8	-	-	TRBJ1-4	TGTGCCAGCAGCTTAGGGAGGGTCGGGGGTAATGAAAAACTGTTTTTT	CASSLGRVGGNEKLFF
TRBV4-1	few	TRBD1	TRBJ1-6	TGCGCCAGCAGCGCACAGGGACAGGGAGGAGGTACTCGGGACTTT	CASSAQGQGGGTRDF
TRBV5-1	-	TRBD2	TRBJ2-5	TGCGCCAGCAGCCAAGAACTAGCGGGAGGGCCGGAGACCCAGTACTTC	CASSQELAGGPETQYF
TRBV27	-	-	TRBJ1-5	TGTGCCAGCAGCCAATATTCGACAGGTTTGAAGCGTAATAGCAATCAGCCCCAGCATTTT	CASSQYSTGLKRNSNQPQHF
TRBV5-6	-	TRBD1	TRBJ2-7	TGTGCCAGCAGCTCTACCGGGACAGGGGCCTACGAGCAGTACTTC	CASSSTGTGAYEQYF
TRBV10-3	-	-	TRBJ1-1	TGTGCCATCAGTGAGTGGGGGGGTCAGGCTGAAGCTTTCTTT	CAISEWGGQAEAFF
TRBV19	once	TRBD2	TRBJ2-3	TGTGCCAGTAGCTACATCAGCGGGGGGGCGGCAGATACGCAGTATTTT	CASSYISGGAADTQYF